The 2 T cell receptor beta chains presented below share a single source sample, sequenced in a study of cytomegalovirus exposure and HLA in healthy donors. It was with 60 Vbeta and 13 Jbeta primers that the PCR ran. The protocol was immunoSEQ multiplex PCR, while the TCRdb copy is restricted to in-frame clones and leaves out a portion. The sample gives more than 120,000 clones, roughly 80% of which show up once; roughly 2.8% is in the top ten. The sample consisted of PBMCs. These receptor sequences come from a woman in her thirties in good health and CMV-seronegative.

V and J are TRBV5-1 and TRBJ2-7; possible D gene TRBD1, 6 bases. Germline CDR1 and CDR2: SGHRS and YFSETQ. Trimming left V 1 base short and J 5 bases short, with 7 bases between. This CDR3 is built from 12 residues. As DNA, the CDR3 is TGCGCCAGCAGCTTGTCAGGGGACGAGCAGTACTTC. This translates into CASSLSGDEQYF.

The rearrangement uses TRBV2 and TRBJ2-6; 7 bases fit TRBD2. CDR1 and CDR2 (germline): SNHLY, FYNNEI. Germline trimming cut 6 bases from V and 4 bases from J; bases unmatched to any gene: 12. The CDR3 runs 17 residues. CDR3 sequence reads: CASSGGTARVGANVLTF. In nucleotides, the CDR3 is TGTGCCAGCAGCGGGGGGACGGCCAGGGTAGGGGCCAACGTCCTGACTTTC.